This is a list of T cell receptor beta chains from one sample in a study of CD8 T cells in Susac syndrome. Using its own MiXCR run on the immunoSEQ multiplex PCR reads, TCRdb lists one record per CDR3 protein. Here the sample spans roughly 150,000 distinct CDR3 sequences, 85% to 95% being singletons. Source material: CD8+ T cells from PBMCs. These receptors came from a human donor with Susac syndrome. CDR3s include the opening cysteine and the closing phenylalanine or tryptophan. Each record gives: V gene, D gene, CDR3 length, J gene, clone size, CDR3 DNA, CDR3 protein. D genes are given only for firm matches. Size tells how often a clone was seen (once, few, many) or the class of an expanded clone, and some rows leave it out.

V gene: TRBV7-9; D gene: TRBD1; CDR3 length: 14; J gene: TRBJ2-7; clone size: once; CDR3 DNA: TGTGCCAGCAGCTTCGGACAGGAAGGGGACGAGCAGTACTTC; CDR3 protein: CASSFGQEGDEQYF
V gene: TRBV29-1; D gene: TRBD2; CDR3 length: 15; J gene: TRBJ2-1; clone size: .; CDR3 DNA: TGCAGCGTAGGGACGGGACTATCCGCCTACAATGAGCAGTTCTTC; CDR3 protein: CSVGTGLSAYNEQFF
V gene: TRBV7-6; D gene: .; CDR3 length: 12; J gene: TRBJ2-5; clone size: .; CDR3 DNA: TGTGCCAGCAGCCCCCTCGAAGAGACCCAGTACTTC; CDR3 protein: CASSPLEETQYF
V gene: TRBV19; D gene: TRBD2; CDR3 length: 17; J gene: TRBJ2-3; clone size: .; CDR3 DNA: TGTGCCAGTACCGGGTGGAGTGCGGGAGATCGGACAGATACGCAGTATTTT; CDR3 protein: CASTGWSAGDRTDTQYF
V gene: TRBV7-9; D gene: .; CDR3 length: 17; J gene: TRBJ2-1; clone size: .; CDR3 DNA: TGTGCCAGCAGCTCCAGACTAACCCGGGGCTCCTACAATGAGCAGTTCTTC; CDR3 protein: CASSSRLTRGSYNEQFF
V gene: TRBV27; D gene: .; CDR3 length: 14; J gene: TRBJ2-1; clone size: .; CDR3 DNA: TGTGCCAGTCAAGGTTGGGACAACCGAAATGAGCAGTTCTTC; CDR3 protein: CASQGWDNRNEQFF
V gene: TRBV27; D gene: .; CDR3 length: 13; J gene: TRBJ1-1; clone size: .; CDR3 DNA: TGTGCCAGCAGTGTACAGGGCAACTCTGAAGCTTTCTTT; CDR3 protein: CASSVQGNSEAFF
V gene: TRBV24-1; D gene: .; CDR3 length: 15; J gene: TRBJ2-2; clone size: .; CDR3 DNA: TGTGCCACCAGTGATAACAAGGATCCCACCGGGGAGCTGTTTTTT; CDR3 protein: CATSDNKDPTGELFF
V gene: TRBV11-2; D gene: TRBD1; CDR3 length: 16; J gene: TRBJ2-3; clone size: .; CDR3 DNA: TGTGCCAGCAGCGGCGACAGGGGATCTCGCACAGATACGCAGTATTTT; CDR3 protein: CASSGDRGSRTDTQYF
V gene: TRBV27; D gene: .; CDR3 length: 18; J gene: TRBJ2-5; clone size: .; CDR3 DNA: TGTGCCAGCAGTTTTATGAGGGGGGCGGGGACAAACCCAGAGACCCAGTACTTC; CDR3 protein: CASSFMRGAGTNPETQYF
V gene: TRBV7-8; D gene: .; CDR3 length: 14; J gene: TRBJ1-5; clone size: .; CDR3 DNA: TGTGCCAGCAGCTTAGCGCCAGAAAATCAGCCCCAGCATTTT; CDR3 protein: CASSLAPENQPQHF
V gene: TRBV7-7; D gene: .; CDR3 length: 15; J gene: TRBJ1-3; clone size: once; CDR3 DNA: TGTGCTAGCAGCGCCGGAGGGCACCATGGAAACACCATATATTTT; CDR3 protein: CASSAGGHHGNTIYF
V gene: TRBV9; D gene: .; CDR3 length: 13; J gene: TRBJ1-2; clone size: once; CDR3 DNA: TGTGCCAGCAGCGTAGCTAGCAACTATGGCTACACCTTC; CDR3 protein: CASSVASNYGYTF
V gene: TRBV28; D gene: TRBD1; CDR3 length: 15; J gene: TRBJ1-5; clone size: once; CDR3 DNA: TGTGCCAGCAGTGACGGACAGGGTGGTGATCAGCCCCAGCATTTT; CDR3 protein: CASSDGQGGDQPQHF
V gene: TRBV7-3; D gene: TRBD1; CDR3 length: 17; J gene: TRBJ2-7; clone size: .; CDR3 DNA: TGTGCCAGCAGCACACAGAAGCCCGGGACAGGGGAGCACGAGCAGTACTTC; CDR3 protein: CASSTQKPGTGEHEQYF
V gene: TRBV2; D gene: TRBD2; CDR3 length: 15; J gene: TRBJ2-7; clone size: .; CDR3 DNA: TGTGCCAGCAGTGAAGCGACTAGCGGGCGCTACGAGCAGTACTTC; CDR3 protein: CASSEATSGRYEQYF
V gene: TRBV7-9; D gene: .; CDR3 length: 14; J gene: TRBJ2-1; clone size: once; CDR3 DNA: TGTGCCAGCAGCTACGGGACACCCTACAATGAGCAGTTCTTC; CDR3 protein: CASSYGTPYNEQFF
V gene: TRBV24-1; D gene: .; CDR3 length: 14; J gene: TRBJ2-5; clone size: .; CDR3 DNA: TGTGCCACCAGTGATTCGGATTTTCAAGAGACCCAGTACTTC; CDR3 protein: CATSDSDFQETQYF
V gene: TRBV12-3/TRBV12-4; D gene: .; CDR3 length: 12; J gene: TRBJ2-5; clone size: .; CDR3 DNA: TGTGCCAGCAGGGAGGGGGAAGCGACCCAGTACTTC; CDR3 protein: CASREGEATQYF
V gene: TRBV19; D gene: .; CDR3 length: 12; J gene: TRBJ2-7; clone size: .; CDR3 DNA: TGTGCCAGTAGTATAGAGGGTCTCGAGCAGTACTTC; CDR3 protein: CASSIEGLEQYF
V gene: TRBV13; D gene: .; CDR3 length: 14; J gene: TRBJ2-5; clone size: .; CDR3 DNA: TGTGCCAGCAGCTTAGCCGGGGGTCCCGAGACCCAGTACTTC; CDR3 protein: CASSLAGGPETQYF
V gene: TRBV5-1; D gene: TRBD2; CDR3 length: 15; J gene: TRBJ2-5; clone size: .; CDR3 DNA: TGCGCCAGCAGCTTCACCGGGACTAACCAAGAGACCCAGTACTTC; CDR3 protein: CASSFTGTNQETQYF
V gene: TRBV19; D gene: .; CDR3 length: 14; J gene: TRBJ1-2; clone size: .; CDR3 DNA: TGTGCCAGTAGCCCCGGGGGACCTAACTATGGCTACACCTTC; CDR3 protein: CASSPGGPNYGYTF
V gene: TRBV11-3; D gene: TRBD1; CDR3 length: 15; J gene: TRBJ1-5; clone size: once; CDR3 DNA: TGTGCCAGCAGCTTTGACAGGGACACAGATCAGCCCCAGCATTTT; CDR3 protein: CASSFDRDTDQPQHF
V gene: TRBV10-2; D gene: .; CDR3 length: 14; J gene: TRBJ1-2; clone size: .; CDR3 DNA: TGCGCCAGCAGTGAAGGGGTTGCCGAGTATGGCTACACCTTC; CDR3 protein: CASSEGVAEYGYTF
V gene: TRBV27; D gene: TRBD2; CDR3 length: 14; J gene: TRBJ2-1; clone size: .; CDR3 DNA: TGTGCCAGCAGTTCACCGGGACTAGATGATGAGCAGTTCTTC; CDR3 protein: CASSSPGLDDEQFF
V gene: TRBV12-3/TRBV12-4; D gene: .; CDR3 length: 14; J gene: TRBJ2-1; clone size: .; CDR3 DNA: TGTGCCAGCAGTTTGGGGACTCCCTACAATGAGCAGTTCTTC; CDR3 protein: CASSLGTPYNEQFF
V gene: TRBV4-1; D gene: TRBD2; CDR3 length: 16; J gene: TRBJ2-3; clone size: .; CDR3 DNA: TGCGCCAGCAGCCAAGTTGCGAGCGGGAACCCAGATACGCAGTATTTT; CDR3 protein: CASSQVASGNPDTQYF
V gene: TRBV27; D gene: .; CDR3 length: 14; J gene: TRBJ1-2; clone size: .; CDR3 DNA: TGTGCCAGCAGAGCAGGGCCCGGGATCTATGGCTACACCTTC; CDR3 protein: CASRAGPGIYGYTF
V gene: TRBV27; D gene: .; CDR3 length: 16; J gene: TRBJ1-2; clone size: .; CDR3 DNA: TGTGCCAGACACCGGGACAAGTCAGGCCTGGGCTATGGCTACACCTTC; CDR3 protein: CARHRDKSGLGYGYTF
V gene: TRBV12-3/TRBV12-4; D gene: .; CDR3 length: 14; J gene: TRBJ1-2; clone size: .; CDR3 DNA: TGTGCCAGCAGTTTTGGGCAGGGGAGCAATGGCTACACCTTC; CDR3 protein: CASSFGQGSNGYTF
V gene: TRBV20-1; D gene: .; CDR3 length: 17; J gene: TRBJ1-5; clone size: .; CDR3 DNA: TGCAGTGCTAGAGAGTTAGTGGGGGGCGCGGGCAATCAGCCCCAGCATTTT; CDR3 protein: CSARELVGGAGNQPQHF
V gene: TRBV20-1; D gene: TRBD1; CDR3 length: 14; J gene: TRBJ2-1; clone size: .; CDR3 DNA: TGCAGTGCTAGCCGGGACAGGGGAGCCAATGAGCAGTTCTTC; CDR3 protein: CSASRDRGANEQFF
V gene: TRBV20-1; D gene: .; CDR3 length: 11; J gene: TRBJ1-2; clone size: .; CDR3 DNA: TGCAGTGCTAGAGAGGGCTATGGCTACACCTTC; CDR3 protein: CSAREGYGYTF
V gene: TRBV5-1; D gene: .; CDR3 length: 14; J gene: TRBJ1-5; clone size: .; CDR3 DNA: TGCGCCAGCAGCTTGTGGGGGGTAGATCAGCCCCAGCATTTT; CDR3 protein: CASSLWGVDQPQHF
V gene: TRBV5-4; D gene: .; CDR3 length: 17; J gene: TRBJ2-1; clone size: .; CDR3 DNA: TGTGCCAGCAGCTTGGAGGTCCTAGCCCCCTTCTACAATGAGCAGTTCTTC; CDR3 protein: CASSLEVLAPFYNEQFF
V gene: TRBV5-1; D gene: .; CDR3 length: 14; J gene: TRBJ1-1; clone size: .; CDR3 DNA: TGCGCCAGCAGCTTTTCCGGGACACAAAATGAAGCTTTCTTT; CDR3 protein: CASSFSGTQNEAFF
V gene: TRBV12-3/TRBV12-4; D gene: TRBD1; CDR3 length: 15; J gene: TRBJ1-2; clone size: .; CDR3 DNA: TGTGCCAGCAGTTCCCCGGGACAGGGAATGTATGGCTACACCTTC; CDR3 protein: CASSSPGQGMYGYTF
V gene: TRBV15; D gene: .; CDR3 length: 13; J gene: TRBJ2-1; clone size: .; CDR3 DNA: TGTGCCACCGAAGGAGTATCAGGGAATGAGCAGTTCTTC; CDR3 protein: CATEGVSGNEQFF
V gene: TRBV5-1; D gene: TRBD2; CDR3 length: 16; J gene: TRBJ2-1; clone size: .; CDR3 DNA: TGCGCCAGCAGCTCGGGGACTAGCGGGGGAGACAATGAGCAGTTCTTC; CDR3 protein: CASSSGTSGGDNEQFF
V gene: TRBV2; D gene: TRBD2; CDR3 length: 14; J gene: TRBJ2-1; clone size: .; CDR3 DNA: TGTGCCAGCAAGGGGCCTAGCGGGATTGGTGAGCAGTTCTTC; CDR3 protein: CASKGPSGIGEQFF
V gene: TRBV5-1; D gene: .; CDR3 length: 16; J gene: TRBJ2-3; clone size: .; CDR3 DNA: TGCGCCAGCTTTGACCCCACCGGAACCTACACAGATACGCAGTATTTT; CDR3 protein: CASFDPTGTYTDTQYF
V gene: TRBV29-1; D gene: TRBD1; CDR3 length: 13; J gene: TRBJ2-7; clone size: few; CDR3 DNA: TGCAGCGCTGGGACAGGGAGCTCCTACGAGCAGTACTTC; CDR3 protein: CSAGTGSSYEQYF
V gene: TRBV3-1; D gene: .; CDR3 length: 16; J gene: TRBJ1-2; clone size: .; CDR3 DNA: TGTGCCAGCAGCCAAGATGTCGGGGGTGCTGTGCGTGGCTACACCTTC; CDR3 protein: CASSQDVGGAVRGYTF
V gene: TRBV27; D gene: .; CDR3 length: 13; J gene: TRBJ2-3; clone size: .; CDR3 DNA: TGTGCCAGCAGCCACTGGGAGACAGATACGCAGTATTTT; CDR3 protein: CASSHWETDTQYF
V gene: TRBV30; D gene: TRBD2; CDR3 length: 12; J gene: TRBJ2-1; clone size: .; CDR3 DNA: TGTGCTCAAGACCGGACTAGCGGGGAGCAGTTCTTC; CDR3 protein: CAQDRTSGEQFF
V gene: TRBV6-1; D gene: .; CDR3 length: 16; J gene: TRBJ2-3; clone size: .; CDR3 DNA: TGTGCCAGCAGTCCCCATGGGCAGGCCCACACAGATACGCAGTATTTT; CDR3 protein: CASSPHGQAHTDTQYF
V gene: TRBV29-1; D gene: .; CDR3 length: 10; J gene: TRBJ2-2; clone size: .; CDR3 DNA: TGCAGCGCCGCTGACGGGGAGCTGTTTTTT; CDR3 protein: CSAADGELFF
V gene: TRBV7-9; D gene: .; CDR3 length: 17; J gene: TRBJ1-4; clone size: .; CDR3 DNA: TGTGCCAGCAGCAACGATGGGAGACAGGCCTCAAGAGAAAAACTGTTTTTT; CDR3 protein: CASSNDGRQASREKLFF